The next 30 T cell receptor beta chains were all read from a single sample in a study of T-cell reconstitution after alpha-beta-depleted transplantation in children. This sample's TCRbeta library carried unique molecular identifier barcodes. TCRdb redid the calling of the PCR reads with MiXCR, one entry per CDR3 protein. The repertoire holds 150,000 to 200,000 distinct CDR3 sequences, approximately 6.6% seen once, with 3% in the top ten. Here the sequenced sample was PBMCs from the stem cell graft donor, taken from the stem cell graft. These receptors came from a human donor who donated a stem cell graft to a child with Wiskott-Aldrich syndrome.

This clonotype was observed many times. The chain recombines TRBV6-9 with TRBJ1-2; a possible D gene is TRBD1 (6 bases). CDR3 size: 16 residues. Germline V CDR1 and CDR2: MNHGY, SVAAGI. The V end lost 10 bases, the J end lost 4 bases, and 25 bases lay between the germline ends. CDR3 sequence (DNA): TGTGCCACCTCCCCAAGGACAGCACTTGTGAGCTATGGCTACACCTTC. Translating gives CATSPRTALVSYGYTF.

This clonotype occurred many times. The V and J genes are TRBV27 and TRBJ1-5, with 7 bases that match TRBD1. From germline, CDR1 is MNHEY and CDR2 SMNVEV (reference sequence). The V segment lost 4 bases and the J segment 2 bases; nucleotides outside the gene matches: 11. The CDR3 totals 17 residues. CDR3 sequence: CASSSRQGLVGNQPQHF. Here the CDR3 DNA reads TGTGCCAGCAGTTCTCGACAGGGTCTGGTTGGCAATCAGCCCCAGCATTTT.

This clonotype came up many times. CDR3 protein: CATGQDTQYF. The CDR3 region has the DNA TGTGCCACCGGCCAGGACACGCAGTATTTT. This chain links TRBV7-9 with TRBJ2-3; D unresolved. The V and J ends lost 10 bases and 9 bases respectively, with 11 bases between them. Germline V lookup: CDR1 SEHNR, CDR2 FQNEAQ (reference sequence). The CDR3 sequence is 10 residues long.

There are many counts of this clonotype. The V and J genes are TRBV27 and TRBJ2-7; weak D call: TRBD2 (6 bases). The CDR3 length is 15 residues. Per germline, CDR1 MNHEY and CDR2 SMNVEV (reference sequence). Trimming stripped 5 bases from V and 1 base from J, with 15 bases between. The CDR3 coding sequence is TGTGCCAGCAGTAACCCGGGACTCCTATCCTACGAGCAGTACTTC. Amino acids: CASSNPGLLSYEQYF.

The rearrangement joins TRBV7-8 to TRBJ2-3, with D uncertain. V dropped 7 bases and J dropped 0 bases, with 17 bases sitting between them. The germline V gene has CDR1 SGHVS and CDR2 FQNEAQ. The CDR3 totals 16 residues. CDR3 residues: CASTSNGAFSTDTQYF. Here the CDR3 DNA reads TGTGCCAGCACCTCGAACGGCGCCTTTAGCACAGATACGCAGTATTTT.

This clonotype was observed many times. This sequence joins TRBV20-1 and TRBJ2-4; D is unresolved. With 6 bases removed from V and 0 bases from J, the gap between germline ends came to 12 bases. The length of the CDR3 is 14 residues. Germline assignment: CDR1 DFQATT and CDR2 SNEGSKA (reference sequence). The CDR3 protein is CSAPVSGAKNIQYF. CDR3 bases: TGCAGTGCCCCCGTTTCGGGAGCCAAAAACATTCAGTACTTC.

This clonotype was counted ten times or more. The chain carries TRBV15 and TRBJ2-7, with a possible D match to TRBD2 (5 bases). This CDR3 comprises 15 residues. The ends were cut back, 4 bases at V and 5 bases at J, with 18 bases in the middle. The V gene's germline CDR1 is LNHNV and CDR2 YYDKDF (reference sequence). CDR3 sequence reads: CATSKEGRNYDEQYF. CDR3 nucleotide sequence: TGTGCCACCAGCAAAGAGGGAAGGAATTATGACGAGCAGTACTTC.

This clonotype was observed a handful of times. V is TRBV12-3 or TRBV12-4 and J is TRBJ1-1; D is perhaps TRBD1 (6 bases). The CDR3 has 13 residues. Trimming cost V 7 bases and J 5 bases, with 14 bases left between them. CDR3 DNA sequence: TGTGCCAGCAATGAACAGGGTGAGACTGAAGCTTTCTTT. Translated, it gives CASNEQGETEAFF.

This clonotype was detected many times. The CDR3 DNA reads TGCGCCAGCAGCCAAGAAGCTCTCGGCGCCGGGGAGCTGTTTTTT. This translates into CASSQEALGAGELFF. The gene calls are TRBV4-3 and TRBJ2-2; no firm D call. The CDR3 totals 15 residues. Looked up from germline, CDR1 is LGHNA and CDR2 is YSLEER. V was clipped by 0 bases and J by 6 bases, with 11 bases between them.

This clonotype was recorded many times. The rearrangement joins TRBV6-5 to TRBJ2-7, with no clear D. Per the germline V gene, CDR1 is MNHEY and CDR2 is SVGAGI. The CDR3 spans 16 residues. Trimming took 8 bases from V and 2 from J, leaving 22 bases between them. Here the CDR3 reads CASSPTGGFNPYEQYF. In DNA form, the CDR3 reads TGTGCCAGCTCTCCAACGGGTGGATTTAACCCCTACGAGCAGTACTTC.

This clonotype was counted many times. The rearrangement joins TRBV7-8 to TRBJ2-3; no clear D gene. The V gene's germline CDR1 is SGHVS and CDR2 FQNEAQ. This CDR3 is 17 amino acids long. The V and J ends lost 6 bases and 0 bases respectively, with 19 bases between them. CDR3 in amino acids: CASSPRPSGSSTDTQYF. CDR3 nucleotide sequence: TGTGCCAGCAGTCCCAGGCCCTCGGGTTCTAGCACAGATACGCAGTATTTT.

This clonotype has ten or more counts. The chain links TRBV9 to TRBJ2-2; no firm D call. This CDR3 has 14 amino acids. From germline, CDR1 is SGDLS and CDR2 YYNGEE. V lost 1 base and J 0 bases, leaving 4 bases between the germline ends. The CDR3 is CASSVSPNTGELFF. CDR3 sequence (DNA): TGTGCCAGCAGCGTAAGTCCGAACACCGGGGAGCTGTTTTTT.

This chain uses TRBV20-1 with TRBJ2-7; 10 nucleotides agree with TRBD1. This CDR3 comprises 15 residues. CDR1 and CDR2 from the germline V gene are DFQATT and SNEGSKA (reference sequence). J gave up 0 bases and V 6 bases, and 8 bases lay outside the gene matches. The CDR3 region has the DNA TGCAGTGCCCGGGTTCGGACAGGGGGCTCCTACGAGCAGTACTTC. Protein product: CSARVRTGGSYEQYF.

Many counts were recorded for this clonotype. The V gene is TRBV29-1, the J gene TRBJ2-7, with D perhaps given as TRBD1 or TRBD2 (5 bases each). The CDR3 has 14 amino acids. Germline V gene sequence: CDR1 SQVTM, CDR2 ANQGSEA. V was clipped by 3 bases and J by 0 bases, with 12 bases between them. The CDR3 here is CSVEGWGSSYEQYF. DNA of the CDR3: TGCAGCGTTGAGGGGTGGGGGAGCTCCTACGAGCAGTACTTC.

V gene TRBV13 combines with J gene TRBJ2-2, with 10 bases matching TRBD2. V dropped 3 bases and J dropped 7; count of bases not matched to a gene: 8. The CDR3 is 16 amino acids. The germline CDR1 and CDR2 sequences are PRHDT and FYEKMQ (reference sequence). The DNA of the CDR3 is TGTGCCAGCAGCTTCCGACTAGCGGGCTGGGGCGGGGAGCTGTTTTTT. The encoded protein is CASSFRLAGWGGELFF.

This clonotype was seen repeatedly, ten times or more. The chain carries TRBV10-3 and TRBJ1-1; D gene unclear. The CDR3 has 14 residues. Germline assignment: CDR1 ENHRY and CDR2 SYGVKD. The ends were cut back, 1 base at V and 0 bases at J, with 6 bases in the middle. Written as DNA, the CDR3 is TGTGCCATCAGTGAGTGGCGGCTGAACACTGAAGCTTTCTTT. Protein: CAISEWRLNTEAFF.

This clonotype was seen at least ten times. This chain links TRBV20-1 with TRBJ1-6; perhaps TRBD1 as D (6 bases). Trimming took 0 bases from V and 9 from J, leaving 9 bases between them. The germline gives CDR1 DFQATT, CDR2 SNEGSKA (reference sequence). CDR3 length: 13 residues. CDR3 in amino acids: CSARDRGISPLHF. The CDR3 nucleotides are TGCAGTGCTAGAGATAGGGGGATTTCACCCCTCCACTTT.

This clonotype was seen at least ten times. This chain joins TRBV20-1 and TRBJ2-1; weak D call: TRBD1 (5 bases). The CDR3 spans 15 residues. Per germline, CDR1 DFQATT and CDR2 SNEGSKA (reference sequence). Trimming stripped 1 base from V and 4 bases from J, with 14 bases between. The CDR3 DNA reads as TGCAGTGCTAGAGTCCCTAGGAAGGGGTACAATGAGCAGTTCTTC. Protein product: CSARVPRKGYNEQFF.

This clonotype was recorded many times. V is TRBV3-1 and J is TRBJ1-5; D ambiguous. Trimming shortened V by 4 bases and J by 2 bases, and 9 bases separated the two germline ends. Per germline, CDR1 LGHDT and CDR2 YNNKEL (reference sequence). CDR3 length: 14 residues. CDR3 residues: CASSPLIGNQPQHF. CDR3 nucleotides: TGTGCCAGCAGCCCCTTGATCGGCAATCAGCCCCAGCATTTT.

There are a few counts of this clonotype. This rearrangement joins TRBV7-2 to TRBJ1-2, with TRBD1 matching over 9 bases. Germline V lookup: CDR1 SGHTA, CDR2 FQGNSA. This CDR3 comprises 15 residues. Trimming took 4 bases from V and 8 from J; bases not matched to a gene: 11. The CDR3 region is CASSSPEQGARGYTF. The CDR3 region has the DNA TGTGCCAGCAGCTCCCCAGAACAGGGGGCGAGGGGCTACACCTTC.

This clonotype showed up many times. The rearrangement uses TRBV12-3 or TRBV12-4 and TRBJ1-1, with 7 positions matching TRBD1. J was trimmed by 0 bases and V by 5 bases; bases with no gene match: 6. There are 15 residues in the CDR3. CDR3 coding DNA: TGTGCCAGCAGTCCCCGGGACAGCTTGAACACTGAAGCTTTCTTT. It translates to CASSPRDSLNTEAFF.

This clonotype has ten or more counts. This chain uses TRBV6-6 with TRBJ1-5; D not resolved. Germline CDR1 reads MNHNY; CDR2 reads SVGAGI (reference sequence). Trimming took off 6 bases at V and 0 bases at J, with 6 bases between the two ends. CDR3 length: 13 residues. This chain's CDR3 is CASSPNSNQPQHF. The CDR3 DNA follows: TGTGCCAGCAGCCCAAATAGCAATCAGCCCCAGCATTTT.

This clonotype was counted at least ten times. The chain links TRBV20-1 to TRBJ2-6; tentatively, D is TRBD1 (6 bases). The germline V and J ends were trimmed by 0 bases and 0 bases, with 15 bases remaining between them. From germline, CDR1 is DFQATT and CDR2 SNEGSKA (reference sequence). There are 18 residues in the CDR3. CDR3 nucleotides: TGCAGTGCTAGAGATCCGGGGTCAGGGGTCTCTGGGGCCAACGTCCTGACTTTC. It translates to CSARDPGSGVSGANVLTF.

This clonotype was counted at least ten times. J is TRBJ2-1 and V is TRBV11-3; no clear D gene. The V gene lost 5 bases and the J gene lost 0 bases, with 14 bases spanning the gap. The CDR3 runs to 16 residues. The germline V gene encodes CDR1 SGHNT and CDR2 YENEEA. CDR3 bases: TGTGCCAGCAGCGATGTGGGGATTACCTCCTACAATGAGCAGTTCTTC. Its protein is CASSDVGITSYNEQFF.

The CDR3 DNA reads as TGTGCCAGCAGCCACTCCCCAAGCGCAGGGGGGACCGGGGAGCTGTTTTTT. It yields the protein CASSHSPSAGGTGELFF. The V gene is TRBV14, the J gene TRBJ2-2, with D perhaps matching TRBD1 (7 bases). This CDR3 is 17 amino acids long. Germline V gives CDR1 SGHDN, CDR2 FVKESK. V lost 3 bases and J 5 bases, leaving 19 bases between the germline ends. Full variable domain (missing parts from reference TRBV14 and TRBJ2-2): EAGVTQFPSHSVIEKGQTVTLRCDPISGHDNLYWYRRVMGKEIKFLLHFVKESKQDESGMPNNRFLAERTGGTYSTLKVQPAELEDSGVYFCASSHSPSAGGTGELFFGEGSRLTVL.

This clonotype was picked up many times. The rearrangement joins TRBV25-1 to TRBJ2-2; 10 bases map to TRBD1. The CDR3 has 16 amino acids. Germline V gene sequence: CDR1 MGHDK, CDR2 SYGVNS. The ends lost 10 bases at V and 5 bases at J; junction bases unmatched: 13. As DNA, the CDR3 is TGTGCCACCTCGGGACAGGGGTTTAAGTTGACCGGGGAGCTGTTTTTT. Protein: CATSGQGFKLTGELFF.

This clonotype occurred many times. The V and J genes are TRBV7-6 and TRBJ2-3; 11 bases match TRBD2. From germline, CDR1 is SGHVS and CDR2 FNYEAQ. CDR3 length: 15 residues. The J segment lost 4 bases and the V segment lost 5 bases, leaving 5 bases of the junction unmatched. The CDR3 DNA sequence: TGTGCCAGCAGCGGCATTAGCGGGAGGGCAGATACGCAGTATTTT. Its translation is CASSGISGRADTQYF.

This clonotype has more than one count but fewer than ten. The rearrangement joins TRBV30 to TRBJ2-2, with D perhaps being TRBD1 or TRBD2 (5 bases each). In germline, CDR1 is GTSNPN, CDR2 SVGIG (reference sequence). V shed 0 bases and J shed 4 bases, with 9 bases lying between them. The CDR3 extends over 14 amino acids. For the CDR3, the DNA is TGTGCCTGGAGTGTACTGAGGGGCACCGGGGAGCTGTTTTTT. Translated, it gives CAWSVLRGTGELFF.

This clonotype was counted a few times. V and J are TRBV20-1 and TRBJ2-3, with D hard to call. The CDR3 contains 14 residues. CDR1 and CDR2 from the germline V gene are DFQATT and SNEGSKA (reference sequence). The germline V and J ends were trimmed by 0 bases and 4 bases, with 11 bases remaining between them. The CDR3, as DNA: TGCAGTGCTAGAGATCTCCTCTCATCAGATACGCAGTATTTT. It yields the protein CSARDLLSSDTQYF.

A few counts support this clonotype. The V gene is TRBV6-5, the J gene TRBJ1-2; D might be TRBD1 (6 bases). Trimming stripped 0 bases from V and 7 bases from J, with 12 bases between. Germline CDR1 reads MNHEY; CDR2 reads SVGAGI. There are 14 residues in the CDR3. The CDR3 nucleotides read TGTGCCAGCAGTTACTCGGAGGGGGAGGTTGGCTACACCTTC. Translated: CASSYSEGEVGYTF.